This T cell receptor (beta chain) was identified in a study of cytomegalovirus exposure and HLA in healthy donors. As for the study in general: Around 76% of roughly 400 genotyped donors fell in the Caucasian-associated ancestry cluster. Notes on the study in general: High specificity and sensitivity for cytomegalovirus status were reported for the classifier. Earlier analysis looked at TCR beta V segments, and most were productive about 90% or about 30% of the time. Immune exposure data for these donors was limited to CMV serostatus.

This clone was picked up one time. The antigen remains undetermined. 60 Vbeta and 13 Jbeta primers were used in PCR. The assay was immunoSEQ multiplex PCR, and TCRdb's table has in-frame clones only and misses some. This table has approximately 120,000 clones, around four fifths appearing once. The specimen sequenced was PBMCs. The clonotype comes from a man in his late teens or twenties in good health and CMV-seropositive.

The CDR3 region has the DNA TGTGCCAGCAGCCAGGGAGTCGGGGAGCTGTTTTTT. Protein product: CASSQGVGELFF. This chain uses TRBV14 with TRBJ2-2; tentative D call: TRBD2 (5 bases). V lost 3 bases to trimming and J lost 7 bases, with 6 bases between them. This CDR3 comprises 12 residues. The germline V gene encodes CDR1 SGHDN and CDR2 FVKESK.